This T cell receptor beta chain is from a study of response to subunit inactivated influenza vaccine. V lost 6 bases and J lost 4, with 15 bases in between. The CDR3 spans 14 residues. Looked up from germline, CDR1 is DFQATT and CDR2 is SNEGSKA (reference sequence). TCRdb recomputed calls from the RT-PCR reads with MiXCR, one row per CDR3 protein. There are 200,000 to 300,000 distinct CDR3 sequences in the sample; more than 10% occur only once, and under 10% lies in the top ten. As regards this clonotype: What it recognizes is unknown.

Broader study findings: It was suggested by the authors that few new T cells are recruited by each seasonal influenza vaccination.

The chain has TRBV20-1 and TRBJ2-2; maybe TRBD2 (6 bases). The receptor was derived from a man aged 50 to 60 who received an inactivated influenza vaccine. Sequenced here: non-naive T cells sorted from PBMCs, sampled 14 to 15 days before vaccination. CDR3 nucleotide sequence: TGCAGTGCCCGGACTAAAAGTGGCACCGGGGAGCTGTTTTTT. Residues: CSARTKSGTGELFF.